These 14 T cell receptor beta chains came from one sample sequenced in a study of blood T cell repertoires in COVID-19. Generated by immunoSEQ multiplex PCR, the TCRdb table keeps only in-frame clones and is missing some. Found here are 200,000 to 250,000 clones, around 81% of them singletons; the top ten hold 8% to 9%. Sequenced material: PBMCs or T cells enriched from blood (not recorded which). The receptors come from a woman in her forties or fifties with acute COVID-19.

The rearrangement joins TRBV11-2 to TRBJ2-7; D is ambiguous. The length of the CDR3 is 11 residues. V lost 5 bases and J 5 bases, leaving 7 bases between the germline ends. Germline V lookup: CDR1 SGHAT, CDR2 FQNNGV. CDR3 amino acids: CASSPLDEQYF. The CDR3 DNA is TGTGCCAGCAGCCCCCTCGACGAGCAGTACTTC.

The chain uses TRBV19 and TRBJ2-3; 10 bases fit TRBD2. There are 15 residues in the CDR3. V lost 7 bases to trimming and J lost 3 bases; unmatched junction nucleotides: 7. The germline gives CDR1 LNHDA, CDR2 SQIVND (reference sequence). CDR3 nucleotides: TGTGCCAGTAAAAGAACTAGCGGGATAACAGATACGCAGTATTTT. This sequence encodes CASKRTSGITDTQYF.

The chain recombines TRBV4-2 with TRBJ2-5, with D maybe TRBD2 (5 bases). The length of the CDR3 is 15 residues. Trimming stripped 0 bases from V and 5 bases from J, with 13 bases between. Germline V gives CDR1 LGHNA, CDR2 YNFKEQ. The CDR3 bases are TGTGCCAGCAGCCAAGAAAGACAAGGCGGGGAGACCCAGTACTTC. It specifies CASSQERQGGETQYF.

The chain employs TRBV3-1 (or the pseudogene TRBV3-2) and TRBJ2-7, with D possibly matching TRBD1 (6 bases). V lost 1 base, J lost 11 bases, and 9 bases lay in between. From germline, CDR1 is LGHDT and CDR2 YNNKEL (reference sequence). This CDR3 has 11 amino acids. The CDR3 nucleotides read TGTGCCAGCAGCCAAGGGACAGCCAAGTACTTC. This gives the protein CASSQGTAKYF.

The chain recombines TRBV2 with TRBJ1-1; TRBD1 aligns across 10 bases. The CDR3 totals 14 residues. Germline CDR1 is SNHLY and CDR2 is FYNNEI. Trimming at V came to 7 bases and at J to 11 bases, leaving 13 bases not matched to a gene. CDR3 loop: CASTTGTGEVYAFF. The CDR3, as DNA: TGTGCCAGCACTACGGGGACAGGGGAGGTGTACGCTTTCTTT. Supplemented by reference TRBV2 and TRBJ1-1, the full variable domain reads EPEVTQTPSHQVTQMGQEVILRCVPISNHLYFYWYRQILGQKVEFLVSFYNNEISEKSEIFDDQFSVERPDGSNFTLKIRSTKLEDSAMYFCASTTGTGEVYAFFGQGTRLTVV.

The chain uses TRBV24-1 and TRBJ2-5; TRBD2 matches 12 bases. This CDR3 is built from 16 residues. Germline trimming cut 4 bases from V and 1 base from J; bases unmatched to any gene: 3. Per the germline V gene, CDR1 is KGHDR and CDR2 is SFDVKD. CDR3 sequence reads: CATSEAGLAGQETQYF. In DNA form, the CDR3 reads TGTGCCACCAGTGAAGCGGGACTAGCGGGCCAAGAGACCCAGTACTTC.

This chain connects TRBV19 to TRBJ2-7, with 13 nucleotides matching TRBD2. The CDR3 has 15 residues. Germline V gives CDR1 LNHDA, CDR2 SQIVND (reference sequence). Trimming removed 6 bases from V and 7 bases from J; junction bases left unmatched: 9. The chain's CDR3 is CASREGLAGYEEQYF. The CDR3 nucleotides are TGTGCCAGTAGAGAGGGACTAGCGGGATACGAAGAGCAGTACTTC.

The CDR3 loop reads CATSRESNTGELFF. In nucleotides, the CDR3 is TGTGCTACTAGCAGGGAATCGAACACCGGGGAGCTGTTTTTT. The chain recombines TRBV4-2 with TRBJ2-2; weak D call: TRBD2 (6 bases). The length of the CDR3 is 14 residues. Looked up from germline, CDR1 is LGHNA and CDR2 is YNFKEQ.

This clone has just a few counts. V is TRBV11-3 and J is TRBJ1-1, with TRBD1 as a possible D gene (5 bases). The CDR3 runs to 15 residues. The V gene lost 7 bases and the J gene lost 5 bases, with 20 bases spanning the gap. Per the germline V gene, CDR1 is SGHNT and CDR2 is YENEEA. The CDR3 region is CASTLGRGPTTEAFF. CDR3 nucleotides: TGTGCCAGCACCCTTGGTAGGGGCCCAACAACTGAAGCTTTCTTT.

CDR3 loop: CASSSVVTGNTIYF. The DNA for the CDR3 is TGTGCCAGCAGTTCGGTAGTTACCGGAAACACCATATATTTT. This chain connects TRBV28 to TRBJ1-3; D is uncertain. Germline V CDR1 and CDR2: MDHEN, SYDVKM. The CDR3 has 14 residues. V was pared by 4 bases and J by 4 bases, with 11 bases between.

The chain combines TRBV7-9 with TRBJ2-3; 15 bases fit TRBD2. Germline V gene lookup returns CDR1 SEHNR and CDR2 FQNEAQ (reference sequence). CDR3 length equals 18 residues. V shed 0 bases and J 3 bases; nucleotides not matched to a gene: 4. The CDR3 bases are TGTGCCAGCAGCTTAGCGGGGGGACTAGCGGGAGGAACAGATACGCAGTATTTT. Protein: CASSLAGGLAGGTDTQYF.

The V and J genes are TRBV7-7 and TRBJ1-3; D is perhaps TRBD1 (6 bases). Germline V gives CDR1 SSHAT, CDR2 FNYEAQ (reference sequence). Trimming took off 5 bases at V and 2 bases at J, with 16 bases between the two ends. There are 16 residues in the CDR3. CDR3 DNA sequence: TGTGCCAGCAGCCCCGGCGGGGGGCGAACTGGAAACACCATATATTTT. This codes for CASSPGGGRTGNTIYF. Based on the CDR3 plus reference TRBV7-7 and TRBJ1-3, the full variable domain is GAGVSQSPRYKVTKRGQDVTLRCDPISSHATLYWYQQALGQGPEFLTYFNYEAQPDKSGLPSDRFSAERPEGSISTLTIQRTEQRDSAMYRCASSPGGGRTGNTIYFGEGSWLTVV.

The CDR3 DNA follows: TGCGCCAGCAGCTTGGGGGGGACAGGCAGTTCACCCCTCCACTTT. It translates to CASSLGGTGSSPLHF. The chain is built from TRBV5-1 and TRBJ1-6; 8 positions agree with TRBD1. Unmatched junction bases numbered 5, after V lost 0 bases and J lost 9 bases. The CDR3 totals 15 residues. Looked up from germline, CDR1 is SGHRS and CDR2 is YFSETQ. Looking up the rest from reference TRBV5-1 and TRBJ1-6 gives the full variable domain: KAGVTQTPRYLIKTRGQQVTLSCSPISGHRSVSWYQQTPGQGLQFLFEYFSETQRNKGNFPGRFSGRQFSNSRSEMNVSTLELGDSALYLCASSLGGTGSSPLHFGNGTRLTVT.

To note about this clone: Other DNA sequences in the same sample also yield this CDR3. J is TRBJ2-1 and V is TRBV5-1; D is perhaps TRBD2 (5 bases). Trimming shortened V by 0 bases and J by 1 base, and 8 bases separated the two germline ends. This CDR3 comprises 15 residues. From germline, CDR1 is SGHRS and CDR2 YFSETQ. In DNA form, the CDR3 reads TGCGCCAGCAGCTTGGGCGGCGGGTCCTACAATGAGCAGTTCTTC. This encodes CASSLGGGSYNEQFF.